This TCR beta chain is from a study of regulatory T cells in long-lasting Graves disease. Arm-PCR of CDR3 regions and iRepertoire HTBI primers were used to build TCR beta libraries. TCRdb re-called the multiplex PCR reads through MiXCR, storing one row per CDR3 protein. The sample shows some 560,000 distinct CDR3 sequences, about 16% of them seen only once. The CDR3 contains 16 residues. V lost 5 bases to trimming and J lost 4 bases, with 18 bases between them. Germline CDR1 and CDR2: SGHDN and FVKESK. Stated time point: newly diagnosed GD, antithyroid drugs for less than 3 months. PBMCs provided the RNA from which the TCR library was made. This sample also belongs to another study, concerning T cells in Graves' hyperthyroidism and ophthalmopathy. That source notes: The patients, who ranged from 18 to 65 in age, presented with newly diagnosed hyperthyroidism lasting under 2 months. When the TCR CDR3 underwent first-round RT-PCR, the HTBI primer set was used.

The starting material was peripheral blood mononuclear cells (PBMCs), obtained at new diagnosis, from a patient treated with antithyroid drugs. The TCR was taken from a woman in her forties or fifties with Graves disease. The chain carries TRBV14 and TRBJ2-1; TRBD2 is a possible D gene (6 bases). The chain's CDR3 is CASSEGTGGPYNEQFF. The CDR3 bases are TGTGCCAGCAGCGAGGGAACAGGAGGGCCGTACAATGAGCAGTTCTTC.